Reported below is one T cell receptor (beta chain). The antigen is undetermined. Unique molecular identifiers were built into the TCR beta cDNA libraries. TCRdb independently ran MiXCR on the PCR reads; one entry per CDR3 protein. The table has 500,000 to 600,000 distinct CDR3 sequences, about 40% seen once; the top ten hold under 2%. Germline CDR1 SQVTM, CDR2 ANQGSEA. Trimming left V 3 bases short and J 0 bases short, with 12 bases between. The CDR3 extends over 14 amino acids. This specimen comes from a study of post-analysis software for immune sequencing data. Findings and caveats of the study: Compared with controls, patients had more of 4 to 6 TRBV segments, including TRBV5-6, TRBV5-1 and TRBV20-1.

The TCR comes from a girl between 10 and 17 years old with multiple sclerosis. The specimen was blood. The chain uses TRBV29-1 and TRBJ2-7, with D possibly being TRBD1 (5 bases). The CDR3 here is CSVEVQANSYEQYF. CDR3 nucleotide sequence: TGCAGCGTTGAGGTACAGGCTAACTCCTACGAGCAGTACTTC.